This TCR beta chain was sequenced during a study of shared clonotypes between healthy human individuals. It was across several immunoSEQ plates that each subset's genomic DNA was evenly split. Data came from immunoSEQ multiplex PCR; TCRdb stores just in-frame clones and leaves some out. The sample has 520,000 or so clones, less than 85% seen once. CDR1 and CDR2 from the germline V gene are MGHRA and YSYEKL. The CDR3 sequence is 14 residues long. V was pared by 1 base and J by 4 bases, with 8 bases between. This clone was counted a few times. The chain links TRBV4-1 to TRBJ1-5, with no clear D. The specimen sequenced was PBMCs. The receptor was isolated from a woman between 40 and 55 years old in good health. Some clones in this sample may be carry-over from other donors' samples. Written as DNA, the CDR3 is TGCGCCAGCAGCCAAGCCTCTAGAAATCAGCCCCAGCATTTT. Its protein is CASSQASRNQPQHF.